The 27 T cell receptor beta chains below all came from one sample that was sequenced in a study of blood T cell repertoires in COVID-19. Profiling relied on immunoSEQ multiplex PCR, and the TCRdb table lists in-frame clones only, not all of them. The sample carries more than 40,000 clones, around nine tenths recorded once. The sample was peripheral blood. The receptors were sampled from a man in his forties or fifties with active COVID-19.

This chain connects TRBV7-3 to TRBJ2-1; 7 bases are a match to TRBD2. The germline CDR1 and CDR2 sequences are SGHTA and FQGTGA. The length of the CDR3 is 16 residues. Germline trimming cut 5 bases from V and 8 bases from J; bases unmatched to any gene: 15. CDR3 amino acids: CASSTRLAVGLDEQFF. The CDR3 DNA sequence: TGTGCCAGCAGCACCAGACTAGCCGTAGGGTTGGATGAGCAGTTCTTC.

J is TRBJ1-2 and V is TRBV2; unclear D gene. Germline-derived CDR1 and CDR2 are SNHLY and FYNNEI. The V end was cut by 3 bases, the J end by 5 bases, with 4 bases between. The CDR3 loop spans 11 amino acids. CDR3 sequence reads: CASSDSYGYTF. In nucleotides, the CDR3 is TGTGCCAGCAGTGACTCGTATGGCTACACCTTC.

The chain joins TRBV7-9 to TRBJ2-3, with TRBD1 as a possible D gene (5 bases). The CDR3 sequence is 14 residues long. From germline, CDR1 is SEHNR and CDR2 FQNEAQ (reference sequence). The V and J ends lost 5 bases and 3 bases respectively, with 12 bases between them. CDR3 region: CASSPGRETDTQYF. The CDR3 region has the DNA TGTGCCAGCAGCCCGGGCAGGGAAACAGATACGCAGTATTTT.

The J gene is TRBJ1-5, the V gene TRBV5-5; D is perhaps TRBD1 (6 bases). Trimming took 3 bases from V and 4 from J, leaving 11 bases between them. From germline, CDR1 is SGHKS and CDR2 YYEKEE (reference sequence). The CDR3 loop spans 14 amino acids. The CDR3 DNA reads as TGTGCCAGCAGCTACGGACAGCAGAATCAGCCCCAGCATTTT. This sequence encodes CASSYGQQNQPQHF.

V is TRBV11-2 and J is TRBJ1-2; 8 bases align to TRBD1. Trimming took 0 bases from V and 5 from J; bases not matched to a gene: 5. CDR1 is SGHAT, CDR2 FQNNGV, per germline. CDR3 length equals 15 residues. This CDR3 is CASSLDWQGAYGYTF. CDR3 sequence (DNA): TGTGCCAGCAGCTTAGATTGGCAGGGGGCGTATGGCTACACCTTC.

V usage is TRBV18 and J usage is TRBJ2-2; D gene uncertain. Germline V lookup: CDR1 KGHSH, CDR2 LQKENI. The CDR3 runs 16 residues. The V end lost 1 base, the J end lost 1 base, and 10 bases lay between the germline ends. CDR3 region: CASSPLQVKNTGELFF. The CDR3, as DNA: TGTGCCAGCTCACCACTGCAGGTTAAGAACACCGGGGAGCTGTTTTTT.

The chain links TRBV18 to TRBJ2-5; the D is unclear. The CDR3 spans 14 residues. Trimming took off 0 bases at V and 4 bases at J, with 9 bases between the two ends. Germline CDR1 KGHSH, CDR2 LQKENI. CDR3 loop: CASSPPSAGETQYF. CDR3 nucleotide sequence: TGTGCCAGCTCACCACCAAGCGCTGGAGAGACCCAGTACTTC.

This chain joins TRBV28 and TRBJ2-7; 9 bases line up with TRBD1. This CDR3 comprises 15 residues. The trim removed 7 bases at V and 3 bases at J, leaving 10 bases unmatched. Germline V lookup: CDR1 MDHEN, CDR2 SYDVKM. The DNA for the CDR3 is TGTGCCAGCAAGATCCTGGGACAGGGATACTACGAGCAGTACTTC. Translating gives CASKILGQGYYEQYF.

CDR3 residues: CASSILLARGVYEQYF. CDR3 nucleotide sequence: TGTGCCAGCAGCATCCTACTAGCCAGGGGGGTCTACGAGCAGTACTTC. The chain is built from TRBV7-9 and TRBJ2-7; a possible D gene is TRBD1 (7 bases). The germline CDR1 and CDR2 sequences are SEHNR and FQNEAQ (reference sequence). The CDR3 is 16 residues long. The V gene lost 5 bases and the J gene lost 3 bases, with 20 bases spanning the gap.

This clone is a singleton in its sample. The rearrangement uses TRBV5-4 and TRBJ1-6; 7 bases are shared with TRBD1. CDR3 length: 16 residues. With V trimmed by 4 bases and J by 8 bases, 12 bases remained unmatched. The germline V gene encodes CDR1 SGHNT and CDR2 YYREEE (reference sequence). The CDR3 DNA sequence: TGTGCCAGCAGCAAACAGGGGTCCGTCGTGGATTCACCCCTCCACTTT. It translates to CASSKQGSVVDSPLHF.

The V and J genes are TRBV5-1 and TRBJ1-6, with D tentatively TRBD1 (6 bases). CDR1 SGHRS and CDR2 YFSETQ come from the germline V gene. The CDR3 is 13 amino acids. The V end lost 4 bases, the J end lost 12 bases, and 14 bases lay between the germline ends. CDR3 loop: CASSVTGSVPLHF. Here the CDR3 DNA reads TGCGCCAGCAGCGTAACAGGGTCGGTACCCCTCCACTTT.

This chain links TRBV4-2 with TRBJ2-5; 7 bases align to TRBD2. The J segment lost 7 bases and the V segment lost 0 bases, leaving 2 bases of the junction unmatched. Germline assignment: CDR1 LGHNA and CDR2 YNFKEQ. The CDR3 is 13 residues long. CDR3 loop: CASSQERGGTQYF. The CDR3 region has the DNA TGTGCCAGCAGCCAAGAGCGCGGGGGGACCCAGTACTTC.

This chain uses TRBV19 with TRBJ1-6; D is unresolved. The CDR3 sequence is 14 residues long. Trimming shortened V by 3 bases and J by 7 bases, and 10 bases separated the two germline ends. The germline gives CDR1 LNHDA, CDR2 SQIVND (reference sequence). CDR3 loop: CASSITDGNSPLHF. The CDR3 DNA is TGTGCCAGTAGTATCACCGACGGGAATTCACCCCTCCACTTT.

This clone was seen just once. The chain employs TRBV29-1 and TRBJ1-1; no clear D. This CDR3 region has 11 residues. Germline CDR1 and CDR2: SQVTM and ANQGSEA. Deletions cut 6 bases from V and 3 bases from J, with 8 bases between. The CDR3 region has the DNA TGCAGCGTCGGAGGAGACACTGAAGCTTTCTTT. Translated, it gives CSVGGDTEAFF. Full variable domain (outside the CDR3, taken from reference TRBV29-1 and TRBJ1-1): SAVISQKPSRDICQRGTSLTIQCQVDSQVTMMFWYRQQPGQSLTLIATANQGSEATYESGFVIDKFPISRPNLTFSTLTVSNMSPEDSSIYLCSVGGDTEAFFGQGTRLTVV.

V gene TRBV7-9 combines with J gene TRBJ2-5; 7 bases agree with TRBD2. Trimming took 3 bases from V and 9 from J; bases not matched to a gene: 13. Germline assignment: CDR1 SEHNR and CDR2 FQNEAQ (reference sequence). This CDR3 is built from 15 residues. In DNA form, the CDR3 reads TGTGCCAGCAGCTTTTTTACGAGGGAGGGAGCCCCCCAGTACTTC. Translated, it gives CASSFFTREGAPQYF.

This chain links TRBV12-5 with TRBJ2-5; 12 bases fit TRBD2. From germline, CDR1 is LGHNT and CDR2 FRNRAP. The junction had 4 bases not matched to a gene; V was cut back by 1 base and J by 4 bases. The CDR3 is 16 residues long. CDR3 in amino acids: CASGLGLAGVPETQYF. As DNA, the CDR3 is TGTGCTAGTGGTTTGGGACTAGCGGGAGTTCCAGAGACCCAGTACTTC.

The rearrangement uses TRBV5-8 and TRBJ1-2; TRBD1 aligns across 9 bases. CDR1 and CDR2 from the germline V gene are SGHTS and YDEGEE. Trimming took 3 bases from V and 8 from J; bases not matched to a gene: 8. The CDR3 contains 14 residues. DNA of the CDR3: TGTGCCAGCAGCTCCCGGACAGGGGTCGGAGGCTACACCTTC. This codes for CASSSRTGVGGYTF.

CDR3 sequence reads: CASTDPVIRGAQYF. As DNA, the CDR3 is TGTGCCAGCACCGACCCGGTTATCCGGGGGGCCCAGTACTTC. The V gene is TRBV6-5, the J gene TRBJ2-5; 7 bases are a match to TRBD2. Germline CDR1 is MNHEY and CDR2 is SVGAGI. The V segment lost 7 bases and the J segment 9 bases; nucleotides outside the gene matches: 14. There are 14 residues in the CDR3.

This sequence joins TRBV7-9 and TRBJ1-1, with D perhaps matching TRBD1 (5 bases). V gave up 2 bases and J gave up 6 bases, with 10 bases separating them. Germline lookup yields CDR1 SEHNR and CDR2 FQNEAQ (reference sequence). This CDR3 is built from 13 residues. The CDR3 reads CASSLMGGSEAFF. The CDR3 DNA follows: TGTGCCAGCAGCTTAATGGGGGGTTCTGAAGCTTTCTTT.

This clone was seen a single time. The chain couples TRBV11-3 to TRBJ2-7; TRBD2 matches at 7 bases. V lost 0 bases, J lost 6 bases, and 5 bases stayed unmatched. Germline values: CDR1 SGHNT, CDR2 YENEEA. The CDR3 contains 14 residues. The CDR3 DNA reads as TGTGCCAGCAGCTTAGATCGGAGCGGGACCGAGCAGTACTTC. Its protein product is CASSLDRSGTEQYF.

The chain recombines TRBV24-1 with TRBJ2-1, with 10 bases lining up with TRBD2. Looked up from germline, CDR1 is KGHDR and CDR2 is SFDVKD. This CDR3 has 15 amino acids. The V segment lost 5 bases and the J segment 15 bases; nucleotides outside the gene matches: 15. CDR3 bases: TGTGCCACCAGTGCCCCAGGGAGGCTAGCGGGAGTTCTGTTCTTC. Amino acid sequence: CATSAPGRLAGVLFF.

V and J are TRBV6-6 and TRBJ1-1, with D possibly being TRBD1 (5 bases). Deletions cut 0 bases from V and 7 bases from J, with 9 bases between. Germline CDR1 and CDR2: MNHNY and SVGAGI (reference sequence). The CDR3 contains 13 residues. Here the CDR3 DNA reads TGTGCCAGCAGTTACTCCAGGGTCAGTGAAGCTTTCTTT. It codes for CASSYSRVSEAFF.

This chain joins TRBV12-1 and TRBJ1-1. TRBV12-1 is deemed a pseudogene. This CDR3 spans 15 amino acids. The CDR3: CAPESGEREDTEAFF. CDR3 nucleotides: TGTGCCCCCGAGTCGGGGGAACGGGAGGACACTGAAGCTTTCTTT.

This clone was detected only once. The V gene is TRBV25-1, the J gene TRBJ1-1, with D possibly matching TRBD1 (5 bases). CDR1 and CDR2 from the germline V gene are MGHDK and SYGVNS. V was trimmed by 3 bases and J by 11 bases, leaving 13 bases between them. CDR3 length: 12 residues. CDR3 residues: CASSDFTRGAFF. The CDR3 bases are TGTGCCAGCAGTGACTTCACCCGGGGGGCTTTCTTT.

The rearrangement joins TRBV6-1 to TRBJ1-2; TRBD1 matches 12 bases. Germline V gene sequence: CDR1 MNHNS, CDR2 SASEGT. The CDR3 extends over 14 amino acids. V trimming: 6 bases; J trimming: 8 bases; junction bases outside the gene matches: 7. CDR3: CASSQGQGATGYTF. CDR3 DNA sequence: TGTGCCAGCAGCCAGGGACAGGGGGCGACGGGCTACACCTTC.

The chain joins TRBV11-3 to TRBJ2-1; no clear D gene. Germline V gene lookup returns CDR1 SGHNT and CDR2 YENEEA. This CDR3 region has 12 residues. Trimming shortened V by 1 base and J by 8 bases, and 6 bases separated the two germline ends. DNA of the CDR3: TGTGCCAGCAGCTTAGGAGGTGATGAGCAGTTCTTC. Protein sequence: CASSLGGDEQFF.

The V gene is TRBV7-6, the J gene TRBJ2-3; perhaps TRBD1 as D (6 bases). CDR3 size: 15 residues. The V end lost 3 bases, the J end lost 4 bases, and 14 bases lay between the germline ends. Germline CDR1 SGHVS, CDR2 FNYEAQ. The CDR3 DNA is TGTGCCAGCAGCTTCGGCAGGGGTGGCGCAGATACGCAGTATTTT. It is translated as CASSFGRGGADTQYF. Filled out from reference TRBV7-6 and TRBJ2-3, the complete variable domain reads GAGVSQSPRYKVTKRGQDVALRCDPISGHVSLYWYRQALGQGPEFLTYFNYEAQQDKSGLPNDRFSAERPEGSISTLTIQRTEQRDSAMYRCASSFGRGGADTQYFGPGTRLTVL.